This T cell receptor beta chain was identified during a study of T cells after yellow fever vaccination. This clonotype was recorded at least ten times. No antigen is known for it. The CDR3 is made up of 16 amino acids. From germline, CDR1 is SGHAT and CDR2 FQNNGV. The V gene lost 0 bases and the J gene lost 4 bases, with 15 bases spanning the gap. General study points: Most primary-vaccination clones reappeared after the booster (approximately 96% CD4, 75% to 90% CD8). The CD4 compartment and the CD8 compartment contained a small share of clonotypes in common. Peaking on day 5 versus 15, the secondary response was faster but weaker.

A universal primer site and UMIs were added as TCR cDNA was made by 5'RACE template switching. TCRdb reprocessed the 5' RACE reads with MiXCR, giving one entry per CDR3 protein. Among about 220,000 distinct CDR3 sequences listed, approximately 3% were seen once. The chain has TRBV11-2 and TRBJ1-1; D remains unclear. This sequence originates from a man younger than 35 who received the YFV17D yellow fever vaccine. Sequenced here: CD4+ T cells sorted from PBMCs, sampled 10 days after the yellow fever booster vaccination. CDR3 sequence reads: CASSLDQGRDLTEAFF. In DNA, the CDR3 is TGTGCCAGCAGCTTAGACCAAGGACGGGATCTCACTGAAGCTTTCTTT.